The clone carrying this T cell receptor beta chain has a handful of counts. Its antigen remains unknown. This entry belongs to a study of CD8 T cells in ankylosing spondylitis. CDR1 is SEHNR, CDR2 FQNEAQ, per germline (reference sequence). V was pared by 8 bases and J by 2 bases, with 17 bases between. The CDR3 is 15 amino acids. MiXCR was run by TCRdb on the 5' RACE reads, yielding one entry per CDR3 protein. The sample holds some 220,000 distinct CDR3 sequences, about 6.7% seen once. Broader study findings: It was reported that disease-linked clones were significantly enriched in matched ankylosing spondylitis synovial fluid. Past studies reported some motif variants in reactive arthritis synovial fluid and blood. Apparently characteristic of ankylosing spondylitis blood was a TCR beta motif (under ten highly homologous variants).

This receptor was obtained from a male donor with ankylosing spondylitis. The chain has TRBV7-9 and TRBJ2-3, with a weak D call TRBD2 (5 bases). Material: blood, either unsorted or a sorted T cell fraction (not recorded which). The CDR3 loop reads CASPPGNNPTDTQYF. CDR3 nucleotides: TGTGCCAGCCCCCCGGGAAACAACCCCACAGATACGCAGTATTTT.